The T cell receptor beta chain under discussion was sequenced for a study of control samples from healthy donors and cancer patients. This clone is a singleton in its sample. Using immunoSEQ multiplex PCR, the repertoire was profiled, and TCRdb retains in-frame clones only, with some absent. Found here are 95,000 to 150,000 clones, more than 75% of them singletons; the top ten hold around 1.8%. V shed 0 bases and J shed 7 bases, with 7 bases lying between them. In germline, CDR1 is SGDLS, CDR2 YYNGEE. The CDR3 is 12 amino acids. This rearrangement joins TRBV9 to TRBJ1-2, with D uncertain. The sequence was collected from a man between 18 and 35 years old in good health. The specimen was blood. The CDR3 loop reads CASSVGAAGYTF. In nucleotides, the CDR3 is TGTGCCAGCAGCGTAGGGGCAGCTGGCTACACCTTC.